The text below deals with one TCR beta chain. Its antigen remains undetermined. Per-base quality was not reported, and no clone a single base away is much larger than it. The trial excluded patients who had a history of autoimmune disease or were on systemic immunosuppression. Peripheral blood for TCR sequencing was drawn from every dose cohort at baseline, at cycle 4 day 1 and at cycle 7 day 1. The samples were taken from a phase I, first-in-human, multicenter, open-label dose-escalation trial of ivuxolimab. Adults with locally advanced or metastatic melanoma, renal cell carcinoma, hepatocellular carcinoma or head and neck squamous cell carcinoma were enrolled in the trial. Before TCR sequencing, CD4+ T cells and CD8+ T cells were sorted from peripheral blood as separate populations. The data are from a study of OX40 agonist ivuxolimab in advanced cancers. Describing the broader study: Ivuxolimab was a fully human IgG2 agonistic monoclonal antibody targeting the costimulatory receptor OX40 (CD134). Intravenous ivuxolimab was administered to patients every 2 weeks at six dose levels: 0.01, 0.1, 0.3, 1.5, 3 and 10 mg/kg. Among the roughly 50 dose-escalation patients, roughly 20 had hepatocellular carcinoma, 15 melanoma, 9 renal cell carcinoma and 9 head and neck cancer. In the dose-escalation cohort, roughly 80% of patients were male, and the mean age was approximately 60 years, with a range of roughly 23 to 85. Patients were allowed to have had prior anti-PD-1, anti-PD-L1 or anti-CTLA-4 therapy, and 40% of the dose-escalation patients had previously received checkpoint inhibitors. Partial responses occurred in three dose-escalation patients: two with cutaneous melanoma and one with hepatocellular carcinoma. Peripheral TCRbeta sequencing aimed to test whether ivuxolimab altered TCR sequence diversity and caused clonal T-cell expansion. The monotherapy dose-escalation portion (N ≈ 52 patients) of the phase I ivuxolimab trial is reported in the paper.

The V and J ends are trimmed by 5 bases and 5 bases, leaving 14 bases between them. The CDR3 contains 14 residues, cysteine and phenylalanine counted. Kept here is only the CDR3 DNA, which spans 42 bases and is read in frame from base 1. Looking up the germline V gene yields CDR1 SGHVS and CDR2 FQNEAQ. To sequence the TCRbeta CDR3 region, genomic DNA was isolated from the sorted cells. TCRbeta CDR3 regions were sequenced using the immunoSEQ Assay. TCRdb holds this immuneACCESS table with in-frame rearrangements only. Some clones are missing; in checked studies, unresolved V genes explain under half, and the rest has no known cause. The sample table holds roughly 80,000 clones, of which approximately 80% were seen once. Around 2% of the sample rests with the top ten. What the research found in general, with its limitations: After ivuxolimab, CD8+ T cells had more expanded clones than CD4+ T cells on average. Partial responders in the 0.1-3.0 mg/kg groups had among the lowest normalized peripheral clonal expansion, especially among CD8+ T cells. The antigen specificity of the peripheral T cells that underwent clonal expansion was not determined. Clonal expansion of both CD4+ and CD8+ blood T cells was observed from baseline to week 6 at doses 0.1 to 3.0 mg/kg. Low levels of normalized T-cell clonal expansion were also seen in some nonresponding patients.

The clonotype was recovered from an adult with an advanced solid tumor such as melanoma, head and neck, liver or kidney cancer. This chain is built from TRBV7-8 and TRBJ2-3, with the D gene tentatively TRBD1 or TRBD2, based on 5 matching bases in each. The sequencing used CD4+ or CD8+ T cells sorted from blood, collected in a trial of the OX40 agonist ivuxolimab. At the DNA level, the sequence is TGTGCCAGCAGCCTCGGGGCAGTAGAAGATACGCAGTATTTT. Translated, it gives CASSLGAVEDTQYF.